Following are 10 T cell receptor beta chains from one sample sequenced in a study of T cell repertoires in cytomegalovirus infection. In TCRdb, the reads were re-called with MiXCR into one record per CDR3 protein. The sample yields about 740,000 distinct CDR3 sequences, roughly 35% seen once. The specimen sequenced was PBMCs. These receptors all come from a human donor in good health (CMV status not recorded). Some clones in this sample may be carry-over from other donors' samples.

This clonotype was recorded a few times. The chain couples TRBV19 to TRBJ1-2; D gene ambiguous. V was shortened by 7 bases and J by 5 bases, with 23 bases between the two germline ends. CDR1 is LNHDA, CDR2 SQIVND, per germline (reference sequence). The CDR3 consists of 16 residues. DNA of the CDR3: TGTGCCAGTACCAACCGGGCGGTTACTGCCGATTATGGCTACACCTTC. This encodes CASTNRAVTADYGYTF.

This clonotype has more than one count but fewer than ten. The DNA of the CDR3 is TGTGCCAGTAGTATAGGGGAGGGGGACAATGAGCAGTTCTTC. It specifies CASSIGEGDNEQFF. The genes are TRBV19 and TRBJ2-1; perhaps TRBD2 as D (7 bases). The germline V gene encodes CDR1 LNHDA and CDR2 SQIVND (reference sequence). The CDR3 has 14 amino acids. The V gene lost 1 base and the J gene lost 5 bases, with 9 bases spanning the gap. Supplemented by reference TRBV19 and TRBJ2-1, the full variable domain reads DGGITQSPKYLFRKEGQNVTLSCEQNLNHDAMYWYRQDPGQGLRLIYYSQIVNDFQKGDIAEGYSVSREKKESFPLTVTSAQKNPTAFYLCASSIGEGDNEQFFGPGTRLTVL.

Note on this clonotype: One end of the junction fails to match germline, which may point to a read error. The rearrangement uses TRBV7-6 and TRBJ2-7; 12 bases match TRBD2. The CDR3 extends over 18 amino acids. Germline lookup yields CDR1 SGHVS and CDR2 FNYEAQ. CDR3 coding DNA: TGTGCCAGCAGCTTGCTCCTAGCGGGAGGGCCGAACCCCTACGAGAAGTACTTC. It is translated as CASSLLLAGGPNPYEKYF.

J is TRBJ2-3 and V is TRBV6-1; D possibly corresponds to TRBD1 (5 bases). Germline V lookup: CDR1 MNHNS, CDR2 SASEGT. The CDR3 has 12 residues. Deletions cut 6 bases from V and 6 bases from J, with 10 bases between. This chain's CDR3 is CASSRVGDTQYF. CDR3 in DNA: TGTGCCAGCAGCAGGGTTGGGGATACGCAGTATTTT.

This chain uses TRBV4-1 with TRBJ2-4; a weak D match, TRBD2 (6 bases). Germline V CDR1 and CDR2: MGHRA, YSYEKL. V shed 4 bases and J shed 7 bases, with 17 bases lying between them. CDR3 size: 15 residues. This chain's CDR3 is CASSLLTEGTNIQYF. The CDR3 DNA is TGCGCCAGCAGCCTACTTACTGAAGGGACTAACATTCAGTACTTC.

The chain recombines TRBV11-3 with TRBJ2-5, with 10 nucleotides matching TRBD2. J lost 1 base, V lost 4 bases, and 3 bases had no gene match. The CDR3 is 15 residues long. Per the germline V gene, CDR1 is SGHNT and CDR2 is YENEEA. CDR3 region: CASSSRTSGQETQYF. Here the CDR3 DNA reads TGTGCCAGCAGCTCACGGACTAGCGGCCAAGAGACCCAGTACTTC.

This CDR3 reads CSANYPGGPYEQYF. The CDR3 DNA reads TGCAGTGCAAATTACCCGGGGGGTCCCTACGAGCAGTACTTC. J is TRBJ2-7 and V is TRBV20-1, with TRBD2 matching over 7 bases. There are 14 residues in the CDR3. The V gene's germline CDR1 is DFQATT and CDR2 SNEGSKA (reference sequence). After removal of 6 bases from V and 2 bases from J, the junction contained 10 bases not matched to a gene.

The chain couples TRBV27 to TRBJ1-1; a weak D match, TRBD1 (6 bases). This CDR3 comprises 16 residues. Germline CDR1 is MNHEY and CDR2 is SMNVEV (reference sequence). Trimming shortened V by 5 bases and J by 1 base, and 17 bases separated the two germline ends. The CDR3 sequence: CASSLNRDRGNTEAFF. The DNA of the CDR3 is TGTGCCAGCAGTCTTAACAGGGATCGCGGGAACACTGAAGCTTTCTTT.

This clonotype was counted ten times or more. The chain has TRBV7-2 and TRBJ2-4; 9 bases line up with TRBD2. CDR3 size: 14 residues. Per the germline V gene, CDR1 is SGHTA and CDR2 is FQGNSA. V lost 6 bases, J lost 8 bases, and 8 bases stayed unmatched. CDR3 sequence: CASRRGLAVDIQYF. CDR3 nucleotide sequence: TGTGCCAGCAGGCGGGGACTAGCTGTGGACATTCAGTACTTC.

This clonotype was seen a single time. The junction and the germline gene differ at one end; a read error may be behind it. The chain links TRBV7-9 to TRBJ1-1; a weak D match, TRBD1 (5 bases). This CDR3 is 15 amino acids long. Per the germline V gene, CDR1 is SEHNR and CDR2 is FQNEAQ (reference sequence). The CDR3 spells CDSSSTRGENTEAFF. CDR3 DNA sequence: TGTGACAGCAGTTCAACGAGGGGAGAGAACACTGAAGCTTTCTTT.